The following is a T cell receptor (beta chain) sequence with its context. Its target is not known. Documented time point: newly diagnosed GD, antithyroid drugs for less than 3 months. Preparation of the TCR library used RNA extracted from PBMCs. Per the germline V gene, CDR1 is MNHEY and CDR2 is SVGAGI. V was pared by 4 bases and J by 9 bases, with 16 bases between. This CDR3 comprises 15 residues. The data were obtained in a study of regulatory T cells in long-lasting Graves disease. Findings and limits, study-wide: TRBV28, TRBJ1-2 and TRBJ2-5 were favored in persistent disease. Lower TCR diversity characterized persistent Graves' patients relative to newly diagnosed patients. Among the persistent patients, 2,741 public clonotypes were shared, more than the approximately 1,000 shared among new patients.

Researchers made TCR beta libraries by using iRepertoire HTBI primers and running Arm-PCR on CDR3 regions. From the multiplex PCR reads, TCRdb called clonotypes with MiXCR, one entry per CDR3 protein. This table has 560,000 or so distinct CDR3 sequences, more than 15% appearing once. The data were also submitted as part of a second study, on T cells in Graves' hyperthyroidism and ophthalmopathy.

The material sequenced was peripheral blood mononuclear cells (PBMCs), taken at new diagnosis, from a patient treated with antithyroid drugs. The V and J genes are TRBV6-5 and TRBJ1-6; tentative D call: TRBD1 (5 bases). The receptor was derived from a man in his late teens or twenties with Graves disease. The CDR3: CASSWGGDLASPLHF. CDR3 DNA sequence: TGTGCCAGCAGTTGGGGAGGGGACCTCGCTTCACCCCTCCACTTT.